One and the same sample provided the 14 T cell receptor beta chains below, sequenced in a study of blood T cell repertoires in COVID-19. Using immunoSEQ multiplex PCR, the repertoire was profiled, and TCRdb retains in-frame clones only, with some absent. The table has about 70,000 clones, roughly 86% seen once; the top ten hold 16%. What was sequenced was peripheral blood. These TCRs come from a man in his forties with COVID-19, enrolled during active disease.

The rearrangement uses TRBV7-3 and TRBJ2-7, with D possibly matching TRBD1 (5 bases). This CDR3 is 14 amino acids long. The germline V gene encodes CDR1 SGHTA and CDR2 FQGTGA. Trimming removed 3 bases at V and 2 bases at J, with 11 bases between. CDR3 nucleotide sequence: TGTGCCAGCAGCTTGCAGGGCTCCCCCTACGAGCAGTACTTC. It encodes CASSLQGSPYEQYF.

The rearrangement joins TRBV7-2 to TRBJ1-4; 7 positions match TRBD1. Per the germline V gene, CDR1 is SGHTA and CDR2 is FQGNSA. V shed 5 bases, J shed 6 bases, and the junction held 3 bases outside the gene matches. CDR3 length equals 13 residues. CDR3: CASSRTGDEKLFF. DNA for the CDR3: TGTGCCAGCAGCCGAACAGGGGATGAAAAACTGTTTTTT.

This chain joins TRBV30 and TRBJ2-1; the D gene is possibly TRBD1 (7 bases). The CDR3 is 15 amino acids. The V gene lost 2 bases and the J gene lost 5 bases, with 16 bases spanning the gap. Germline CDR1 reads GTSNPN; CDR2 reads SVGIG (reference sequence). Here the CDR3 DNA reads TGTGCCTGGAGTAGGAGGGGGCCGGGCCACAATGAGCAGTTCTTC. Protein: CAWSRRGPGHNEQFF.

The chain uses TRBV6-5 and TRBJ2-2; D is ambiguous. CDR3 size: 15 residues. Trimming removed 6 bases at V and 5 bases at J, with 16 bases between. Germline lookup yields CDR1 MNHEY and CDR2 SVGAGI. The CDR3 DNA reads TGTGCCAGCAGGGAGATCGGAGTTTCGACCGGGGAGCTGTTTTTT. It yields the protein CASREIGVSTGELFF.

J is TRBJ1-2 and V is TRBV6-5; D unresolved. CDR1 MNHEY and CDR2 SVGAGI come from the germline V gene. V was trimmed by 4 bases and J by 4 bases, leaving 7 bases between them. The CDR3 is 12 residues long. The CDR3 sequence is CASSLSGYGYTF. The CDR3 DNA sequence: TGTGCCAGCAGTTTGAGTGGCTATGGCTACACCTTC.

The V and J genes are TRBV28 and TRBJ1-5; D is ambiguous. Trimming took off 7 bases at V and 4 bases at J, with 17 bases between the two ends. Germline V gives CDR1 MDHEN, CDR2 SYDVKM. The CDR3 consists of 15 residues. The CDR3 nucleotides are TGTGCCAGCACCCATTCGGCAGGATTAAATCAGCCCCAGCATTTT. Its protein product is CASTHSAGLNQPQHF.

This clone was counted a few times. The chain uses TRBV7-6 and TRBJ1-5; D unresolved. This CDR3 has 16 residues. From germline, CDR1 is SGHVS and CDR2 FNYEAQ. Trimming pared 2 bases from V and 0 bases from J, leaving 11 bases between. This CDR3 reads CASSLLADYSNQPQHF. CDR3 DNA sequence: TGTGCCAGCAGCTTACTGGCAGATTATAGCAATCAGCCCCAGCATTTT.

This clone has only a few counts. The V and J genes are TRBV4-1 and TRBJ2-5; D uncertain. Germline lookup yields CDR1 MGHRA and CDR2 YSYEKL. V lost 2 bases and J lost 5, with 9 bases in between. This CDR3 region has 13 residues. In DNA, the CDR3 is TGCGCCAGCAGCCAATCAGGATGGGAGACCCAGTACTTC. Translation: CASSQSGWETQYF.

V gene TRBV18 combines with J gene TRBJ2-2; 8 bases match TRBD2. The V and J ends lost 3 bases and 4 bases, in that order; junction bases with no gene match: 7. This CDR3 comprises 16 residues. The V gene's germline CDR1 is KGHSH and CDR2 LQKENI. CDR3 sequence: CASSPLIAGTTGELFF. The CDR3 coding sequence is TGTGCCAGCTCACCCCTCATAGCGGGGACCACCGGGGAGCTGTTTTTT.

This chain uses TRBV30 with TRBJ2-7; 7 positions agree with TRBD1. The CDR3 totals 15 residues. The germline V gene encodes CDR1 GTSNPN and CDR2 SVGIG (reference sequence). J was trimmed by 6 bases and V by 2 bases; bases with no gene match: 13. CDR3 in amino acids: CAWSPPGTVVLEQYF. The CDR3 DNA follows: TGTGCCTGGAGTCCGCCCGGGACAGTGGTCCTCGAGCAGTACTTC.

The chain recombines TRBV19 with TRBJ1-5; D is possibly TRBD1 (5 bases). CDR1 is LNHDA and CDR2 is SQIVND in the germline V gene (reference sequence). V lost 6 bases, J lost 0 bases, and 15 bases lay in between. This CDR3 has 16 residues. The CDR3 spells CASSRWGGDSNQPQHF. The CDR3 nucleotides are TGTGCCAGTAGCCGGTGGGGGGGGGATAGCAATCAGCCCCAGCATTTT.

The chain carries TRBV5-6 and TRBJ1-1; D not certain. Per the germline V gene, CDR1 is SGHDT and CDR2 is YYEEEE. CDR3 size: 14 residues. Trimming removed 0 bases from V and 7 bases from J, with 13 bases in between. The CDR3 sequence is CASSLGIGGLEAFF. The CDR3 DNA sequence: TGTGCCAGCAGCTTGGGGATTGGAGGGCTTGAAGCTTTCTTT.

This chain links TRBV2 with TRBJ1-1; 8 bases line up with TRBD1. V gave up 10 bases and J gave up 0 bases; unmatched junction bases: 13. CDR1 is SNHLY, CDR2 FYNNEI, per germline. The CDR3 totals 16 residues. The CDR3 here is CANTRGTGYLNTEAFF. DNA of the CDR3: TGTGCCAACACTCGCGGGACAGGCTATCTGAACACTGAAGCTTTCTTT. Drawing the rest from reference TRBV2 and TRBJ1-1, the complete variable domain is EPEVTQTPSHQVTQMGQEVILRCVPISNHLYFYWYRQILGQKVEFLVSFYNNEISEKSEIFDDQFSVERPDGSNFTLKIRSTKLEDSAMYFCANTRGTGYLNTEAFFGQGTRLTVV.

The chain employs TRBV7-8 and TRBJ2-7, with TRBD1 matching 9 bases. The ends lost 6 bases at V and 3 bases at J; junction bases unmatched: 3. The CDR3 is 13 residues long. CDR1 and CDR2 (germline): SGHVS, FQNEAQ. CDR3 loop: CASRPGQGYEQYF. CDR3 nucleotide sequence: TGTGCCAGCAGGCCGGGACAGGGCTACGAGCAGTACTTC. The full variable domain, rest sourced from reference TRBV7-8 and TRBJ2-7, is GAGVSQSPRYKVAKRGQDVALRCDPISGHVSLFWYQQALGQGPEFLTYFQNEAQLDKSGLPSDRFFAERPEGSVSTLKIQRTQQEDSAVYLCASRPGQGYEQYFGPGTRLTVT.